The rows below give T cell receptor beta chains drawn from one sample of a study of T-cell memory formation after mild COVID-19. A single record per CDR3 protein comes from TCRdb applying MiXCR to the 5' RACE reads. The data show hundreds of thousands of distinct CDR3 sequences, roughly 17% seen once. The source material was PBMCs or a T cell subset sorted from them (not recorded which). The origin of the receptors is an adult woman who had mild COVID-19 (a few samples of this study predate the infection). Cell type and time point are not known. Each CDR3 is given with its conserved first and last residue. The D gene is left open where the match is weak. Not every row has a clone size; where given, it reads once, few, many or a size class.

>NA|TRBV9|NA|15|TRBJ2-3
TGTGCCAGCAGCGGAAACGGGGATGGAGGAGATACGCAGTATTTT
CASSGNGDGGDTQYF
>NA|TRBV24-1|NA|12|TRBJ1-2
TGTGCCACCAGTGATTTGAATTTTGGCTACACCTTC
CATSDLNFGYTF
>NA|TRBV5-1|many|14|TRBJ2-7
TGCGCCAGCAGCTTGGTAACAGGTACCTACGAGCAGTACTTC
CASSLVTGTYEQYF
>TRBD2|TRBV9|few|16|TRBJ2-5
TGTGCCAGCAGCGTATCAAGCGGGAGCGCCCAAGAGACCCAGTACTTC
CASSVSSGSAQETQYF
>TRBD2|TRBV12-3/TRBV12-4|NA|15|TRBJ2-1
TGTGCCAGCAGCTCACCGACTAGCGGGGGCGACGAGCAGTTCTTC
CASSSPTSGGDEQFF
>NA|TRBV18|many|16|TRBJ2-1
TGTGCCAGCTCACCACTCACCCTGAGCTCCTACAATGAGCAGTTCTTC
CASSPLTLSSYNEQFF
>TRBD1|TRBV11-3|NA|14|TRBJ2-5
TGTGCCAGCATCCTCCGGGACAGCCAAGAGACCCAGTACTTC
CASILRDSQETQYF
>TRBD1|TRBV19|few|14|TRBJ2-5
TGTGCCAGTAGTTCAACAGGGGACGGAGGGACCCAGTACTTC
CASSSTGDGGTQYF
>NA|TRBV14|NA|15|TRBJ2-1
TGTGCCAGCAGCCTCGGCCGGGGGTGGTTGGATGAGCAGTTCTTC
CASSLGRGWLDEQFF
>NA|TRBV14|NA|13|TRBJ2-1
TGTGCCAGCAGCCGGGGGATCAACAATGAGCAGTTCTTC
CASSRGINNEQFF
>NA|TRBV7-6|NA|16|TRBJ2-2
TGTGCCAGCAGCTCGACAGGCGTCGCGAACACCGGGGAGCTGTTTTTT
CASSSTGVANTGELFF
>NA|TRBV9|few|18|TRBJ2-3
TGTGCCAGCAGCGTAACAACTCATAGGGGCCCTAGCACAGATACGCAGTATTTT
CASSVTTHRGPSTDTQYF
>TRBD1|TRBV7-9|NA|15|TRBJ1-1
TGTGCCAGCAGCTTTCTGACAGGGGTACCCGCTGAAGCTTTCTTT
CASSFLTGVPAEAFF
>NA|TRBV20-1|few|16|TRBJ2-1
TGCAGTGCTAGGGTCCATAGCGGCCAGCTGAACAATGAGCAGTTCTTC
CSARVHSGQLNNEQFF
>TRBD1|TRBV5-1|many|15|TRBJ2-7
TGCGCCAGCAGCGCCTCGGGACAGGCCGCCTACGAGCAGTACTTC
CASSASGQAAYEQYF
>NA|TRBV5-1|NA|16|TRBJ2-7
TGCGCCAGCAGCTTGGCGGGGGCGGGTAACCACTACGAGCAGTACTTC
CASSLAGAGNHYEQYF
>TRBD1|TRBV4-1|NA|17|TRBJ2-3
TGCGCCAGCAGCCGGACCCCGGGACAGGGGGCTGAAGATACGCAGTATTTT
CASSRTPGQGAEDTQYF
>TRBD2|TRBV11-2|few|16|TRBJ2-7
TGTGCCAGCAGCTCGGGGACTAGCGGGATGATTTACGAGCAGTACTTC
CASSSGTSGMIYEQYF
>NA|TRBV20-1|NA|13|TRBJ2-1
TGCAGTGCTCCCGGGACGCCTAGGGATGAGCAGTTCTTC
CSAPGTPRDEQFF
>NA|TRBV5-1|few|14|TRBJ1-2
TGCGCCAGCAGCGGTGAGGGGCCTAACTATGGCTACACCTTC
CASSGEGPNYGYTF